The rows below give T cell receptor beta chains drawn from one sample of a study of blood T cell repertoires in COVID-19. The table came from immunoSEQ multiplex PCR; TCRdb's copy has only in-frame clones and leaves some out. The top ten hold more than 5.5% of the sample, which has about 240,000 clones, 75% to 85% seen once. Material for sequencing was peripheral blood. The receptors originated from a human donor in a cohort sampled during active COVID-19. Both conserved end residues are part of each CDR3. The D gene is left open where the match is weak. Clone sizes are given selectively: once, few, many, or a class where the clone is expanded.

clone_size: .
v_call: TRBV5-3
d_call: .
j_call: TRBJ2-2
cdr3_aa: CASTYCTGELFF
cdr3_nt: TGTGCCTCTACGTACTGCACCGGGGAGCTGTTTTTT

clone_size: .
v_call: TRBV2
d_call: .
j_call: TRBJ1-3
cdr3_aa: CASRRRLSSGNTIYF
cdr3_nt: TGTGCCAGCAGACGTCGACTTAGCTCTGGAAACACCATATATTTT

clone_size: .
v_call: TRBV5-6
d_call: TRBD1
j_call: TRBJ2-7
cdr3_aa: CASSDSGTGGYEQYF
cdr3_nt: TGTGCCAGCAGCGACTCCGGGACAGGAGGCTACGAGCAGTACTTC

clone_size: .
v_call: TRBV7-2
d_call: .
j_call: TRBJ2-2
cdr3_aa: CASSPGGTNTGELFF
cdr3_nt: TGTGCCAGCAGCCCTGGGGGGACTAACACCGGGGAGCTGTTTTTT

clone_size: .
v_call: TRBV4-1
d_call: .
j_call: TRBJ1-2
cdr3_aa: CASSQERQARYTF
cdr3_nt: TGCGCCAGCAGCCAAGAGCGACAGGCCCGCTACACCTTC

clone_size: once
v_call: TRBV11-3
d_call: TRBD2
j_call: TRBJ2-1
cdr3_aa: CASSDSFTGGSNEQFF
cdr3_nt: TGTGCCAGCAGCGACTCCTTTACGGGGGGATCCAATGAGCAGTTCTTC

clone_size: .
v_call: TRBV30
d_call: .
j_call: TRBJ1-1
cdr3_aa: CAWSVRGGTEAFF
cdr3_nt: TGTGCCTGGAGTGTACGCGGGGGGACTGAAGCTTTCTTT

clone_size: .
v_call: TRBV6-5
d_call: .
j_call: TRBJ2-7
cdr3_aa: CASSYSGIISYEQYF
cdr3_nt: TGTGCCAGCAGTTACTCTGGCATAATCTCCTACGAGCAGTACTTC

clone_size: .
v_call: TRBV5-4
d_call: TRBD1
j_call: TRBJ2-6
cdr3_aa: CASSNQQGRPSGANVLTF
cdr3_nt: TGTGCCAGCAGCAACCAACAGGGGAGACCCTCTGGGGCCAACGTCCTGACTTTC

clone_size: .
v_call: TRBV6-5
d_call: .
j_call: TRBJ1-4
cdr3_aa: CAGQRGSNEKLFF
cdr3_nt: TGTGCCGGACAGAGGGGGTCTAATGAAAAACTGTTTTTT

clone_size: .
v_call: TRBV7-6
d_call: .
j_call: TRBJ2-3
cdr3_aa: CASSLRGSSTDTQYF
cdr3_nt: TGTGCCAGCAGCTTAAGGGGGTCTAGCACAGATACGCAGTATTTT

clone_size: .
v_call: TRBV7-3
d_call: TRBD2
j_call: TRBJ2-5
cdr3_aa: CASSLNGGAWETQYF
cdr3_nt: TGTGCCAGCAGCTTAAACGGGGGGGCCTGGGAGACCCAGTACTTC

clone_size: .
v_call: TRBV2
d_call: .
j_call: TRBJ1-5
cdr3_aa: CASKGWLDQPQHF
cdr3_nt: TGTGCCAGCAAGGGGTGGCTGGATCAGCCCCAGCATTTT

clone_size: .
v_call: TRBV6-1
d_call: TRBD1
j_call: TRBJ1-4
cdr3_aa: CASSDVGQGAREKLFF
cdr3_nt: TGTGCCAGCAGTGACGTAGGACAGGGGGCGAGGGAAAAACTGTTTTTT

clone_size: once
v_call: TRBV2
d_call: TRBD1
j_call: TRBJ2-7
cdr3_aa: CATDRDRGHLYSYEQYF
cdr3_nt: TGTGCCACCGACCGGGACAGGGGACATCTCTACTCCTACGAGCAGTACTTC

clone_size: .
v_call: TRBV13
d_call: .
j_call: TRBJ2-5
cdr3_aa: CASSPGGLETQYF
cdr3_nt: TGTGCCAGCAGCCCCGGGGGGCTAGAGACCCAGTACTTC

clone_size: once
v_call: TRBV18
d_call: .
j_call: TRBJ2-7
cdr3_aa: CASSFETYEQYF
cdr3_nt: TGTGCCAGCTCATTCGAAACATACGAGCAGTACTTC

clone_size: .
v_call: TRBV18
d_call: .
j_call: TRBJ2-3
cdr3_aa: CASSRQDSADTQYF
cdr3_nt: TGTGCCAGCTCACGACAAGACAGTGCAGATACGCAGTATTTT

clone_size: .
v_call: TRBV29-1
d_call: TRBD1
j_call: TRBJ1-1
cdr3_aa: CSVVGTGGTEAFF
cdr3_nt: TGCAGCGTTGTAGGTACAGGGGGGACTGAAGCTTTCTTT

clone_size: once
v_call: TRBV9
d_call: TRBD1
j_call: TRBJ1-1
cdr3_aa: CASSPWGTGHTEAFF
cdr3_nt: TGTGCCAGCAGCCCCTGGGGGACAGGGCACACTGAAGCTTTCTTT

clone_size: .
v_call: TRBV29-1
d_call: .
j_call: TRBJ1-1
cdr3_aa: CSVGTARMNTEAFF
cdr3_nt: TGCAGCGTTGGGACTGCTAGGATGAACACTGAAGCTTTCTTT

clone_size: .
v_call: TRBV28
d_call: .
j_call: TRBJ1-4
cdr3_aa: CASRQEKLFF
cdr3_nt: TGTGCCAGCAGACAGGAAAAACTGTTTTTT

clone_size: .
v_call: TRBV19
d_call: TRBD1
j_call: TRBJ1-1
cdr3_aa: CASRRQGAEAFF
cdr3_nt: TGTGCCAGTAGGAGACAGGGGGCTGAAGCTTTCTTT

clone_size: .
v_call: TRBV10-3
d_call: .
j_call: TRBJ1-2
cdr3_aa: CAISPDRTNYGYTF
cdr3_nt: TGTGCCATCAGTCCCGACAGAACTAACTATGGCTACACCTTC

clone_size: .
v_call: TRBV27
d_call: TRBD2
j_call: TRBJ2-2
cdr3_aa: CASSSWASGRSGELFF
cdr3_nt: TGTGCCAGCAGTTCCTGGGCGAGCGGGAGATCGGGGGAGCTGTTTTTT

clone_size: .
v_call: TRBV27
d_call: TRBD1
j_call: TRBJ2-2
cdr3_aa: CASSSRDRGRTGELFF
cdr3_nt: TGTGCCAGCAGTTCTAGGGACAGGGGAAGGACCGGGGAGCTGTTTTTT

clone_size: .
v_call: TRBV6-5
d_call: TRBD2
j_call: TRBJ2-3
cdr3_aa: CASSRTSGGANTQYF
cdr3_nt: TGTGCCAGCAGTCGTACTAGCGGGGGGGCAAATACGCAGTATTTT

clone_size: .
v_call: TRBV20-1
d_call: .
j_call: TRBJ1-5
cdr3_aa: CSAIDSQPQHF
cdr3_nt: TGCAGTGCGATCGACAGCCAGCCCCAGCATTTT

clone_size: .
v_call: TRBV18
d_call: .
j_call: TRBJ2-2
cdr3_aa: CASSPGLANTGELFF
cdr3_nt: TGTGCCAGCTCACCAGGCCTCGCGAACACCGGGGAGCTGTTTTTT

clone_size: few
v_call: TRBV24-1
d_call: TRBD1
j_call: TRBJ2-2
cdr3_aa: CATSDSWDSLTGELFF
cdr3_nt: TGTGCCACCAGTGATTCATGGGACAGTCTCACCGGGGAGCTGTTTTTT

clone_size: .
v_call: TRBV18
d_call: TRBD1
j_call: TRBJ1-5
cdr3_aa: CASSRTPGDRQQPQHF
cdr3_nt: TGTGCCAGCTCACGGACTCCCGGGGACAGACAGCAGCCCCAGCATTTT

clone_size: .
v_call: TRBV3-1/TRBV3-2
d_call: TRBD1
j_call: TRBJ2-4
cdr3_aa: CASSQGTGGWNIQYF
cdr3_nt: TGTGCCAGCAGCCAAGGTACAGGGGGCTGGAACATTCAGTACTTC

clone_size: .
v_call: TRBV7-3
d_call: .
j_call: TRBJ1-2
cdr3_aa: CASSLRGDPLGGYTF
cdr3_nt: TGTGCCAGCAGCTTAAGGGGGGATCCCCTCGGCGGCTACACCTTC

clone_size: .
v_call: TRBV6-5
d_call: TRBD2
j_call: TRBJ2-7
cdr3_aa: CASMTSGRVGQYF
cdr3_nt: TGTGCCAGCATGACTAGCGGGAGAGTTGGGCAGTACTTC

clone_size: .
v_call: TRBV5-1
d_call: TRBD1
j_call: TRBJ2-3
cdr3_aa: CASSEGQGRADTQYF
cdr3_nt: TGCGCCAGCAGCGAGGGACAGGGGAGGGCAGATACGCAGTATTTT

clone_size: .
v_call: TRBV27
d_call: .
j_call: TRBJ2-4
cdr3_aa: CANRSSARAKNIQYF
cdr3_nt: TGTGCCAACCGGTCGTCTGCCCGAGCCAAAAACATTCAGTACTTC

clone_size: .
v_call: TRBV27
d_call: .
j_call: TRBJ1-4
cdr3_aa: CASSPARRATNEKLFF
cdr3_nt: TGTGCCAGCAGTCCTGCTCGACGGGCAACTAATGAAAAACTGTTTTTT

clone_size: .
v_call: TRBV9
d_call: TRBD1
j_call: TRBJ2-3
cdr3_aa: CASSVPGGDTQYF
cdr3_nt: TGTGCCAGCAGCGTACCAGGGGGAGATACGCAGTATTTT

clone_size: .
v_call: TRBV5-6
d_call: .
j_call: TRBJ2-5
cdr3_aa: CASSLGSGETQYF
cdr3_nt: TGTGCCAGCAGCTTAGGGAGCGGGGAGACCCAGTACTTC

clone_size: .
v_call: TRBV12-3/TRBV12-4
d_call: .
j_call: TRBJ1-6
cdr3_aa: CASSLRVYSPLHF
cdr3_nt: TGTGCCAGCAGTTTGAGGGTTTATTCACCCCTCCACTTT

clone_size: .
v_call: TRBV6-6
d_call: TRBD1
j_call: TRBJ1-3
cdr3_aa: CASRDRPLSGNTIYF
cdr3_nt: TGTGCCAGCAGGGACAGGCCTCTCTCTGGAAACACCATATATTTT

clone_size: .
v_call: TRBV19
d_call: .
j_call: TRBJ1-2
cdr3_aa: CASSISRYYGYTF
cdr3_nt: TGTGCCAGTAGTATTAGTCGGTACTATGGCTACACCTTC

clone_size: .
v_call: TRBV5-6
d_call: TRBD2
j_call: TRBJ2-7
cdr3_aa: CASSTTSGVPYEQYF
cdr3_nt: TGTGCCAGCAGCACGACTAGCGGGGTTCCCTACGAGCAGTACTTC

clone_size: .
v_call: TRBV5-1
d_call: .
j_call: TRBJ2-3
cdr3_aa: CASSRTSTDTQYF
cdr3_nt: TGCGCCAGCAGTAGGACTAGCACAGATACGCAGTATTTT

clone_size: .
v_call: TRBV19
d_call: .
j_call: TRBJ1-5
cdr3_aa: CASSIGTTGNQPQHF
cdr3_nt: TGTGCCAGTAGTATCGGGACAACCGGCAATCAGCCCCAGCATTTT

clone_size: .
v_call: TRBV27
d_call: TRBD1
j_call: TRBJ1-2
cdr3_aa: CASSRQHGTGYGYTF
cdr3_nt: TGTGCCAGCAGTCGACAACACGGGACAGGCTATGGCTACACCTTC

clone_size: .
v_call: TRBV6-5
d_call: TRBD1
j_call: TRBJ1-4
cdr3_aa: CASSPTGINEKLFF
cdr3_nt: TGTGCCAGCAGCCCGACAGGGATCAATGAAAAACTGTTTTTT

clone_size: .
v_call: TRBV7-6
d_call: .
j_call: TRBJ1-1
cdr3_aa: CASSSGAGTEAFF
cdr3_nt: TGTGCCAGCAGCTCAGGGGCGGGTACTGAAGCTTTCTTT

clone_size: once
v_call: TRBV3-1/TRBV3-2
d_call: TRBD1
j_call: TRBJ1-5
cdr3_aa: CASSQTGDQPQHF
cdr3_nt: TGTGCCAGCAGCCAGACAGGGGATCAGCCCCAGCATTTT

clone_size: few
v_call: TRBV6-5
d_call: TRBD1
j_call: TRBJ1-6
cdr3_aa: CASRPTGTLPSPLHF
cdr3_nt: TGTGCCAGCAGACCGACAGGGACCCTTCCTTCACCCCTCCACTTT

clone_size: .
v_call: TRBV18
d_call: .
j_call: TRBJ1-1
cdr3_aa: CASSPRVQTDTEAFF
cdr3_nt: TGTGCCAGCTCACCACGCGTCCAAACCGACACTGAAGCTTTCTTT

clone_size: .
v_call: TRBV11-3
d_call: .
j_call: TRBJ1-1
cdr3_aa: CASSAALNTEAFF
cdr3_nt: TGTGCCAGCAGCGCGGCCCTAAACACTGAAGCTTTCTTT

clone_size: .
v_call: TRBV5-4
d_call: .
j_call: TRBJ2-1
cdr3_aa: CASTPFLRDHNEQFF
cdr3_nt: TGTGCCAGCACCCCGTTTCTGCGGGACCACAATGAGCAGTTCTTC

clone_size: few
v_call: TRBV27
d_call: .
j_call: TRBJ2-7
cdr3_aa: CASSGAGSPARREQYF
cdr3_nt: TGTGCCAGCAGTGGTGCAGGGTCCCCCGCACGTAGGGAGCAGTACTTC

clone_size: once
v_call: TRBV3-1/TRBV3-2
d_call: .
j_call: TRBJ2-3
cdr3_aa: CASSQDIVSLGDTQYF
cdr3_nt: TGTGCCAGCAGCCAAGATATAGTTAGCCTCGGAGATACGCAGTATTTT

clone_size: .
v_call: TRBV7-6
d_call: .
j_call: TRBJ2-1
cdr3_aa: CASSNNPQGSDEQFF
cdr3_nt: TGTGCCAGCAGCAACAACCCCCAGGGAAGCGATGAGCAGTTCTTC

clone_size: .
v_call: TRBV4-2
d_call: TRBD1
j_call: TRBJ2-2
cdr3_aa: CASSLRDRGPANTGELFF
cdr3_nt: TGTGCCAGCAGCCTACGGGACAGGGGGCCCGCGAACACCGGGGAGCTGTTTTTT

clone_size: few
v_call: TRBV3-1/TRBV3-2
d_call: TRBD2
j_call: TRBJ2-1
cdr3_aa: CASSPLRSGRSGASYNEQFF
cdr3_nt: TGTGCCAGCAGCCCTCTGCGAAGTGGTCGGAGCGGGGCTTCCTACAATGAGCAGTTCTTC

clone_size: .
v_call: TRBV28
d_call: TRBD2
j_call: TRBJ2-1
cdr3_aa: CASSLPRLAGAYNEQFF
cdr3_nt: TGTGCCAGCAGTTTACCCCGACTAGCGGGAGCCTACAATGAGCAGTTCTTC

clone_size: .
v_call: TRBV12-3/TRBV12-4
d_call: .
j_call: TRBJ1-4
cdr3_aa: CASQGWGEKLFF
cdr3_nt: TGTGCCAGCCAGGGTTGGGGTGAAAAACTGTTTTTT